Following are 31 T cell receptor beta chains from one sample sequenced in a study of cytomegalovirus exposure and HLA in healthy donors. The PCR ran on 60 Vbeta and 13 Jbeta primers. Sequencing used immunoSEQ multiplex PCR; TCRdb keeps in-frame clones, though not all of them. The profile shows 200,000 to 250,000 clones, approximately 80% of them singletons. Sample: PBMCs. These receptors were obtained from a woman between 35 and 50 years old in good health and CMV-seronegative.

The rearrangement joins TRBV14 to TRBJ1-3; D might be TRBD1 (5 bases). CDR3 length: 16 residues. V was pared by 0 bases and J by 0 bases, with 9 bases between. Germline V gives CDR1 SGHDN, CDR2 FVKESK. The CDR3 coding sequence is TGTGCCAGCAGCCAAGAAGCAGGGCTCTCTGGAAACACCATATATTTT. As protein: CASSQEAGLSGNTIYF. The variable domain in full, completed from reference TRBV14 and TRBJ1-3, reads EAGVTQFPSHSVIEKGQTVTLRCDPISGHDNLYWYRRVMGKEIKFLLHFVKESKQDESGMPNNRFLAERTGGTYSTLKVQPAELEDSGVYFCASSQEAGLSGNTIYFGEGSWLTVV.

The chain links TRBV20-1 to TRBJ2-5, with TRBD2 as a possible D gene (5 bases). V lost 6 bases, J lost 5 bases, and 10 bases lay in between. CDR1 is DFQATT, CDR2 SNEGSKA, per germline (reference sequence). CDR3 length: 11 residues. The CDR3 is CSALARETQYF. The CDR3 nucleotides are TGCAGTGCATTAGCGAGGGAGACCCAGTACTTC.

The chain's CDR3 is CASSKDRGRRRYTEAFF. The CDR3, as DNA: TGTGCCAGCAGCAAGGACAGGGGGCGCCGGAGGTACACTGAAGCTTTCTTT. The chain carries TRBV21-1 and TRBJ1-1; TRBD1, the D gene given by the table, was not confirmed from the DNA. TRBV21-1 is classified as a pseudogene. The CDR3 totals 17 residues.

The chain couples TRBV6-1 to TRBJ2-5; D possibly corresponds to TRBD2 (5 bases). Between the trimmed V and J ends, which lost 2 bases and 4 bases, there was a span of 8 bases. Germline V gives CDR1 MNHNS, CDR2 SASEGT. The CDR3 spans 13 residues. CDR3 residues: CASSEIRGETQYF. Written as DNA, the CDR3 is TGTGCCAGCAGTGAAATCCGGGGAGAGACCCAGTACTTC.

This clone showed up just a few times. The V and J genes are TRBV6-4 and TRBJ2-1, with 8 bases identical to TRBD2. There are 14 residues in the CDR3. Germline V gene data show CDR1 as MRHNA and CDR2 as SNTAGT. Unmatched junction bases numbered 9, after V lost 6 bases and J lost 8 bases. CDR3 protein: CASSPGTSNDEQFF. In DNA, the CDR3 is TGTGCCAGCAGCCCCGGGACTAGTAACGATGAGCAGTTCTTC.

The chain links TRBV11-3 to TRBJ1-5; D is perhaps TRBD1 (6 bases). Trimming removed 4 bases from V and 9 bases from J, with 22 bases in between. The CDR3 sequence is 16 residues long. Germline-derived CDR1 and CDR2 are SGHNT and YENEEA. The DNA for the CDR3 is TGTGCCAGCAGCTGGGGGACACCCGAGATTTCGCGGCCCCAGCATTTT. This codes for CASSWGTPEISRPQHF.

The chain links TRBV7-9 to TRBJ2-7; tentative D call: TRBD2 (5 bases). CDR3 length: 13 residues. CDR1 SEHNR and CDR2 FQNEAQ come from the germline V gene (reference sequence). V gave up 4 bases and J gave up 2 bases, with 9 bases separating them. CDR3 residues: CASSYRGPYEQYF. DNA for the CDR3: TGTGCCAGCAGCTACCGGGGTCCCTACGAGCAGTACTTC.

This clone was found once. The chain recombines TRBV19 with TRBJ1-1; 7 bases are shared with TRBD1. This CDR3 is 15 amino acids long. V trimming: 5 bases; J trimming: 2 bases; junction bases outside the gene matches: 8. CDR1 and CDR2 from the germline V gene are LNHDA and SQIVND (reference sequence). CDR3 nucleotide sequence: TGTGCCAGTAGTTCTCTAGGGACAGCCAACACTGAAGCTTTCTTT. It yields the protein CASSSLGTANTEAFF.

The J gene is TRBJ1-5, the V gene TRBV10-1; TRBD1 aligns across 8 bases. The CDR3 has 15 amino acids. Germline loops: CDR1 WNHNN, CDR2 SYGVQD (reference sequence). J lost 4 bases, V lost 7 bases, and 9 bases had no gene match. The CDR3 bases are TGCGCCAGCAAGGTTGGAACAGGGGGGAATCAGCCCCAGCATTTT. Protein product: CASKVGTGGNQPQHF.

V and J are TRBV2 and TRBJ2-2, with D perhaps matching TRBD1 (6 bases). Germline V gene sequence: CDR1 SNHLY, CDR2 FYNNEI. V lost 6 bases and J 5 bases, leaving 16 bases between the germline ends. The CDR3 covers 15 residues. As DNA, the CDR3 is TGTGCCAGCAGCCCCAGGGGTTTACGGACCGGGGAGCTGTTTTTT. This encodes CASSPRGLRTGELFF.

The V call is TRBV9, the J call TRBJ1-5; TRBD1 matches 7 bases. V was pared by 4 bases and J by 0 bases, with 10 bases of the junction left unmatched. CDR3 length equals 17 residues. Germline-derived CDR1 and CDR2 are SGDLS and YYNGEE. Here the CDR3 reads CASSPPPDRPSNQPQHF. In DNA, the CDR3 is TGTGCCAGCAGCCCCCCCCCGGACAGGCCTAGCAATCAGCCCCAGCATTTT.

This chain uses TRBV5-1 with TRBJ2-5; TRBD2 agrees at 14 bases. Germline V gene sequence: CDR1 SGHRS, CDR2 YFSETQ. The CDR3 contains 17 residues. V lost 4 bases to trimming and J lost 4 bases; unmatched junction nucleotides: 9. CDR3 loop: CASSPGLAGGQVETQYF. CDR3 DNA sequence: TGCGCCAGCAGCCCCGGACTAGCGGGGGGACAGGTAGAGACCCAGTACTTC.

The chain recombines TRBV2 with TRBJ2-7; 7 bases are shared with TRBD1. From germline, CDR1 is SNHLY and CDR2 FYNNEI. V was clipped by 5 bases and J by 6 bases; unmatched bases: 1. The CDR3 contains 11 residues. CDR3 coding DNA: TGTGCCAGCAGTACAGGGGTCGAGCAGTACTTC. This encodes CASSTGVEQYF.

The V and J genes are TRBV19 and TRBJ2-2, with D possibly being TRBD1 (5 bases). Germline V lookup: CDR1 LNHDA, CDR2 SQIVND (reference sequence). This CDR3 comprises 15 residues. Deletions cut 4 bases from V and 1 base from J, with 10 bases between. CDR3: CASSTQTVNTGELFF. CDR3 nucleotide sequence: TGTGCCAGTAGTACCCAGACAGTGAACACCGGGGAGCTGTTTTTT.

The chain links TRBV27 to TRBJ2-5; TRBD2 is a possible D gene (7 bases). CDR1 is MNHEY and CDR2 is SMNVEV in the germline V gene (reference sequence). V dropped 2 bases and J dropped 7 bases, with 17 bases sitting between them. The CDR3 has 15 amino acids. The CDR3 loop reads CASSLGAGAKGTQYF. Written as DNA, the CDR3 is TGTGCCAGCAGTTTAGGGGCGGGGGCCAAGGGGACCCAGTACTTC.

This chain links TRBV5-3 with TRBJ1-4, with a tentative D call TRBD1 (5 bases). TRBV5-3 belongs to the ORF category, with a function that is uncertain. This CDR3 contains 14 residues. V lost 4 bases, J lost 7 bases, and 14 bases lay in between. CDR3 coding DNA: TGTGCCAGAAGCCTCGGGACTGTAGCTGAAAAACTGTTTTTT. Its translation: CARSLGTVAEKLFF.

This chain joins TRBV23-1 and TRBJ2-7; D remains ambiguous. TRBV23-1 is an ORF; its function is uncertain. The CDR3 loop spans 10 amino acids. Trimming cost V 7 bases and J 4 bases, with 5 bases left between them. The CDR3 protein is CASTQYEQYF. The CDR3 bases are TGCGCCAGCACACAATACGAGCAGTACTTC.

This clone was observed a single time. The CDR3 bases are TGCGCCAGCAGCTTAGGACAGGGAGGGCAGCCCCAGCATTTT. Translated: CASSLGQGGQPQHF. This rearrangement joins TRBV5-1 to TRBJ1-5; 8 nucleotides agree with TRBD1. V gave up 2 bases and J gave up 7 bases; unmatched junction bases: 5. Looked up from germline, CDR1 is SGHRS and CDR2 is YFSETQ. The CDR3 length is 14 residues.

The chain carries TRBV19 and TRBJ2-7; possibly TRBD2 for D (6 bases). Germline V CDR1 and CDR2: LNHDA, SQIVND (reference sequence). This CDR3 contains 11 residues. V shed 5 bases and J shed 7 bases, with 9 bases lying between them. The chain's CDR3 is CASSGGGEQYF. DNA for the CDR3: TGTGCCAGTAGTGGGGGAGGAGAGCAGTACTTC.

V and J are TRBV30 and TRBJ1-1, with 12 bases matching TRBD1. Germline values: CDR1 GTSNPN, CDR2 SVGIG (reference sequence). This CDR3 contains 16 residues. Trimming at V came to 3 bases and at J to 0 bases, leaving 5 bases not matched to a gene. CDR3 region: CAWRGTGGLLNTEAFF. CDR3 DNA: TGTGCCTGGAGGGGGACAGGGGGCCTATTGAACACTGAAGCTTTCTTT.

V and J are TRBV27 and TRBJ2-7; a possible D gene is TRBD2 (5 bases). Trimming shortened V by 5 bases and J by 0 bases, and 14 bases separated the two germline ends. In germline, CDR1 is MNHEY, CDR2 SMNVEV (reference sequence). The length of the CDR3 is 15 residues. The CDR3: CASSARTPDSYEQYF. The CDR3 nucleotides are TGTGCCAGCAGTGCGAGGACTCCTGACTCCTACGAGCAGTACTTC.

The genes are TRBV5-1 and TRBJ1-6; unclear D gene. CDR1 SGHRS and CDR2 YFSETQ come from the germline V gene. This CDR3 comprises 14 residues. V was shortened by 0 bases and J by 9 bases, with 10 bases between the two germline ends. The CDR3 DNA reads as TGCGCCAGCAGCTTGGACCTTGGCAGTTCACCCCTCCACTTT. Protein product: CASSLDLGSSPLHF.

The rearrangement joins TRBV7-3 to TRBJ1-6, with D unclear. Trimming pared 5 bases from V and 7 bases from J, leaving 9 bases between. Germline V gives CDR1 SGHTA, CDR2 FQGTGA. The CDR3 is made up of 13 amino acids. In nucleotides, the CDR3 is TGTGCCAGCAGCCCCACAGTGAATTCACCCCTCCACTTT. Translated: CASSPTVNSPLHF.

CDR3 coding DNA: TGTGCCAGCAGTCCCGGCAGGGCCCATGAAGCTTTCTTT. This encodes CASSPGRAHEAFF. The V gene is TRBV2, the J gene TRBJ1-1, with D tentatively TRBD1 (5 bases). The V end lost 5 bases, the J end lost 7 bases, and 14 bases lay between the germline ends. CDR1 and CDR2 (germline): SNHLY, FYNNEI. The CDR3 is 13 amino acids.

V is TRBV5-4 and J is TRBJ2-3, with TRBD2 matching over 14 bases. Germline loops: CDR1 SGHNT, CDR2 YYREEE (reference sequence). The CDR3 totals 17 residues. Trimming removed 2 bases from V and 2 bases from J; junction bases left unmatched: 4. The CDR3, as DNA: TGTGCCAGCAGCTTAGGGACTAGCGGGGGAGTCACAGATACGCAGTATTTT. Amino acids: CASSLGTSGGVTDTQYF. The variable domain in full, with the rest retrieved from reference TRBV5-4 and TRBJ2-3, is ETGVTQSPTHLIKTRGQQVTLRCSSQSGHNTVSWYQQALGQGPQFIFQYYREEENGRGNFPPRFSGLQFPNYSSELNVNALELDDSALYLCASSLGTSGGVTDTQYFGPGTRLTVL.

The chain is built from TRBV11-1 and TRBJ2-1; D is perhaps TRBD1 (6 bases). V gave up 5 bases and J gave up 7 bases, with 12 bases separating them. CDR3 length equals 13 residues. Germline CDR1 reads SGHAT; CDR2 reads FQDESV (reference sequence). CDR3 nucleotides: TGTGCCAGCAGCCCTCCAGGGGAAAATGAGCAGTTCTTC. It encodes CASSPPGENEQFF.

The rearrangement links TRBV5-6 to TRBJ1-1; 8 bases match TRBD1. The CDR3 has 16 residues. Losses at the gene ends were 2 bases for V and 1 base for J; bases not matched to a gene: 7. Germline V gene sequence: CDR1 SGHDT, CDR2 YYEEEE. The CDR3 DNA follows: TGTGCCAGCAGCTTACGAATTGGACAGGGGAACACTGAAGCTTTCTTT. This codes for CASSLRIGQGNTEAFF. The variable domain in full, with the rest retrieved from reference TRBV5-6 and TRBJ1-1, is DAGVTQSPTHLIKTRGQQVTLRCSPKSGHDTVSWYQQALGQGPQFIFQYYEEEERQRGNFPDRFSGHQFPNYSSELNVNALLLGDSALYLCASSLRIGQGNTEAFFGQGTRLTVV.

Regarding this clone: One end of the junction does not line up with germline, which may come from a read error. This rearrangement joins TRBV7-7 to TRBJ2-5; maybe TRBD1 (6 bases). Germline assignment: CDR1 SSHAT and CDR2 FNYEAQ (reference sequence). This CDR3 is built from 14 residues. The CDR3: CASSSTGTQETQYF. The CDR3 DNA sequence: TGTGCTAGCAGCTCTACAGGGACCCAAGAGACCCAGTACTTC.

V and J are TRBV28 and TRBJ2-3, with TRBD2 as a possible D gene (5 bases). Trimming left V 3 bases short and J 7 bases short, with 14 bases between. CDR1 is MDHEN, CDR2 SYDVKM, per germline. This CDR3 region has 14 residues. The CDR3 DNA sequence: TGTGCCAGCAGTTTGAGGGAGCCACGAAATACGCAGTATTTT. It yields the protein CASSLREPRNTQYF.

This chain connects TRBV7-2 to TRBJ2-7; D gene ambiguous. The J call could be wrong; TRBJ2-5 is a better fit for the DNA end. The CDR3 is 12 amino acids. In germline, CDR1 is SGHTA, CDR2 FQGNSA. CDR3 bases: TGTGCCAGCAGCTTAAGTTGGGAGACCCAGTACTTC. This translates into CASSLSWETQYF.

CDR3 DNA: TGTGCCAGCACGTGGGGGGAATCACATACGCAGTATTTT. It is translated as CASTWGESHTQYF. This chain links TRBV5-4 with TRBJ2-3; possibly TRBD2 for D (6 bases). Looked up from germline, CDR1 is SGHNT and CDR2 is YYREEE (reference sequence). The CDR3 totals 13 residues. V was cut by 6 bases and J by 7 bases, with 15 bases left in between.